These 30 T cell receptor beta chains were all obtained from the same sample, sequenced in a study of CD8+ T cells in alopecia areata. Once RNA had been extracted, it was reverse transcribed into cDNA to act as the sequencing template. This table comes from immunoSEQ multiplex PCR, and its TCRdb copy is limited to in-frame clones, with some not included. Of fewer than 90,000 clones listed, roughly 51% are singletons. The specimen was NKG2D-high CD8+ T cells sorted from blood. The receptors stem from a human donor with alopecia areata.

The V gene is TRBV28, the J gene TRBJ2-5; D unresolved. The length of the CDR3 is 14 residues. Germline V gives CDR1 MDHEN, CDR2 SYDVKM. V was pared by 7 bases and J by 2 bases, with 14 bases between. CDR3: CASISAALQETQYF. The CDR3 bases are TGTGCCAGCATCTCGGCGGCCCTTCAAGAGACCCAGTACTTC.

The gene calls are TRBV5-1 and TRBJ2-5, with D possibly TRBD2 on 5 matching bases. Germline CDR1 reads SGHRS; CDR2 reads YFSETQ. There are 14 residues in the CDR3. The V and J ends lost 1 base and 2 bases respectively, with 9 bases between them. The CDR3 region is CASSLQEAQETQYF. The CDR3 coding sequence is TGCGCCAGCAGCTTGCAGGAGGCACAAGAGACCCAGTACTTC.

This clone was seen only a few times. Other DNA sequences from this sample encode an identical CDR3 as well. The chain's CDR3 is CAWSVAVNTEAFF. CDR3 coding DNA: TGTGCCTGGAGTGTAGCCGTGAACACTGAAGCTTTCTTT. The chain combines TRBV30 with TRBJ1-1; no clear D. V gave up 0 bases and J gave up 0 bases, with 5 bases separating them. The CDR3 has 13 residues. Germline CDR1 reads GTSNPN; CDR2 reads SVGIG (reference sequence).

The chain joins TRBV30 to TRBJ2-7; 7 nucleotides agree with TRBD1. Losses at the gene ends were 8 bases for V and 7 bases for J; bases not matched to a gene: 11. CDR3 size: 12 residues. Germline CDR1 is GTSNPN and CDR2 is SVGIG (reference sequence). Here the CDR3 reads CAAPGTANEQYF. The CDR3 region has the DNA TGTGCCGCCCCCGGGACAGCAAATGAGCAGTACTTC.

The chain's CDR3 is CASSYVHNEQFF. The CDR3 nucleotides read TGTGCCAGCAGTTACGTACACAATGAGCAGTTCTTC. The J gene is TRBJ2-1, the V gene TRBV6-6; D is uncertain. Trimming took off 2 bases at V and 5 bases at J, with 4 bases between the two ends. CDR3 length: 12 residues. CDR1 is MNHNY, CDR2 SVGAGI, per germline (reference sequence).

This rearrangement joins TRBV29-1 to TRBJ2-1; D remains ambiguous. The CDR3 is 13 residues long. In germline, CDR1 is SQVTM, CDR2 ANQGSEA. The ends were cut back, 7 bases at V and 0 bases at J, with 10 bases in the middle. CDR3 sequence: CSGHSSSYNEQFF. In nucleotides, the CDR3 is TGCAGCGGACACAGCAGCTCCTACAATGAGCAGTTCTTC.

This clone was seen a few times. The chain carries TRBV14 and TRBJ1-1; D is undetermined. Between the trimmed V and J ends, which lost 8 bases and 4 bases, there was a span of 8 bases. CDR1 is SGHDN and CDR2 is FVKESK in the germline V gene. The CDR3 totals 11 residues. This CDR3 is CASGWGTEAFF. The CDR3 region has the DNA TGTGCCAGCGGGTGGGGCACTGAAGCTTTCTTT.

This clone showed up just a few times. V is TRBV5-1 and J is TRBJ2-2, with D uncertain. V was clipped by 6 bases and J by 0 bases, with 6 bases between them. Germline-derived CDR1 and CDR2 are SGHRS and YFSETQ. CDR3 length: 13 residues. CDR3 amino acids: CASMTPNTGELFF. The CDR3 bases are TGCGCCAGCATGACACCGAACACCGGGGAGCTGTTTTTT.

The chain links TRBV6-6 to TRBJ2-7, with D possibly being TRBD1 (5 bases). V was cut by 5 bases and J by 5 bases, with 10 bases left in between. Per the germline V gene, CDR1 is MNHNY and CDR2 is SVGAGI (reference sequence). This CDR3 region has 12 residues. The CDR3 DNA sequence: TGTGCCAGCAGTAGGGGCATTAACGAGCAGTACTTC. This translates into CASSRGINEQYF.

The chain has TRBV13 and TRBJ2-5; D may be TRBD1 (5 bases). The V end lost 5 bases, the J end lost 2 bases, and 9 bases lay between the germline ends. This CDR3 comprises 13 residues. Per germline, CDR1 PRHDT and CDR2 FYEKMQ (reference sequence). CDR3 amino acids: CASSVDTQETQYF. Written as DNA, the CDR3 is TGTGCCAGCAGCGTGGACACACAAGAGACCCAGTACTTC.

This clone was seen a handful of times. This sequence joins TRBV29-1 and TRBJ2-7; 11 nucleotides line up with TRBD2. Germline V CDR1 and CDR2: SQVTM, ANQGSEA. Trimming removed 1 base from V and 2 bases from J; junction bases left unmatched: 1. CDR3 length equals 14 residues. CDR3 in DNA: TGCAGCGTTGAAGTAGCGGGGGGGACCTACGAGCAGTACTTC. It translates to CSVEVAGGTYEQYF.

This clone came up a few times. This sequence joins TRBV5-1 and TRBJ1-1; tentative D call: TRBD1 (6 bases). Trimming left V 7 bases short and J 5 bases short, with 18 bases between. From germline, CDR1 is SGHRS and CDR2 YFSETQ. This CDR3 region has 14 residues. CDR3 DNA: TGCGCCAGCTGTGAGGGGGGCTCGGGAACTGAAGCTTTCTTT. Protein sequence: CASCEGGSGTEAFF.

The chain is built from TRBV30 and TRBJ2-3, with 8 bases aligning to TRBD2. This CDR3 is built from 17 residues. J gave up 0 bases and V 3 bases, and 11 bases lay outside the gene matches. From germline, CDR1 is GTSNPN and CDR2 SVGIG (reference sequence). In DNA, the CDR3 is TGTGCCTGGAGGGGAGCGGGAGCCTGGGATAGCACAGATACGCAGTATTTT. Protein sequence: CAWRGAGAWDSTDTQYF.

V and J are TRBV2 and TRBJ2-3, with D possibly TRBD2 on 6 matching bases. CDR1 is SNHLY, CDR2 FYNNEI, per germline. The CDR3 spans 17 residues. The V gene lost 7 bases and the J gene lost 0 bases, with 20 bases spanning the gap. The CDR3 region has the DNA TGTGCCAGCAACCTACTCGGTTGGACTACAAGCACAGATACGCAGTATTTT. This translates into CASNLLGWTTSTDTQYF.

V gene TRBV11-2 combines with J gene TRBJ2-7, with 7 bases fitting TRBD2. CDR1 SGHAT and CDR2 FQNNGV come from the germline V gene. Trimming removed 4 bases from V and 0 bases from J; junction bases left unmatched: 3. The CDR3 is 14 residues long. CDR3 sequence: CASSSAGSSYEQYF. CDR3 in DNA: TGTGCCAGCAGCTCAGCGGGGAGCTCCTACGAGCAGTACTTC.

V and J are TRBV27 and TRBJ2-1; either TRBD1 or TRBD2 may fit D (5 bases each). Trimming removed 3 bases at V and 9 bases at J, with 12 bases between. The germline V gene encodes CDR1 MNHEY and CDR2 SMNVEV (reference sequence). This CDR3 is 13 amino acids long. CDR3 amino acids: CASSLGTHGEQFF. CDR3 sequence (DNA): TGTGCCAGCAGTTTGGGGACCCACGGTGAGCAGTTCTTC.

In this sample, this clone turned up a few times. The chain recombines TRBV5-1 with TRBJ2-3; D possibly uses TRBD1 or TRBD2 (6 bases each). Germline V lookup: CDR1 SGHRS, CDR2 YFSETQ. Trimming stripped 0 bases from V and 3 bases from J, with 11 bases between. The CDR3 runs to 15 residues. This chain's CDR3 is CASSLVGGPTDTQYF. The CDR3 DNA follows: TGCGCCAGCAGCTTGGTCGGGGGCCCGACAGATACGCAGTATTTT.

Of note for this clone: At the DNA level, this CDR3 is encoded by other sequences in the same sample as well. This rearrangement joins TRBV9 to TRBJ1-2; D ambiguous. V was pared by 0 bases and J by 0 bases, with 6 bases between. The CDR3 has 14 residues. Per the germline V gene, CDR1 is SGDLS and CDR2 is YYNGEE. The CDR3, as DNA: TGTGCCAGCAGCGTAGGTGTGTCTAACTATGGCTACACCTTC. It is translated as CASSVGVSNYGYTF.

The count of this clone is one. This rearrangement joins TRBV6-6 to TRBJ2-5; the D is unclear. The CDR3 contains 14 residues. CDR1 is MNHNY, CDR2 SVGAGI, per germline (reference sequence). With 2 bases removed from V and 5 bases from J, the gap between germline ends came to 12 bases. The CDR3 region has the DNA TGTGCCAGCAGTTACCGGCCCTTTCGGGAGACCCAGTACTTC. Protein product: CASSYRPFRETQYF.

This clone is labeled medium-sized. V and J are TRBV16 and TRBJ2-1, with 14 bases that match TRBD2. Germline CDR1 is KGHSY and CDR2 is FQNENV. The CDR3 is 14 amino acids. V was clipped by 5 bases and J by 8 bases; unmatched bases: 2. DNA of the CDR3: TGTGCCAGCAGCGGGACTAGCGGGGGTGATGAGCAGTTCTTC. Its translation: CASSGTSGGDEQFF.

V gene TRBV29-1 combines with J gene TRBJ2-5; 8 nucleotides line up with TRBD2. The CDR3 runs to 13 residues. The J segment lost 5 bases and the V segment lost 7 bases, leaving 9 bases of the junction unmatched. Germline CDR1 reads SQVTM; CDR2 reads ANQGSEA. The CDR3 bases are TGCAGCGGAAGCGGGAGTCGGGACGAGACCCAGTACTTC. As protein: CSGSGSRDETQYF.

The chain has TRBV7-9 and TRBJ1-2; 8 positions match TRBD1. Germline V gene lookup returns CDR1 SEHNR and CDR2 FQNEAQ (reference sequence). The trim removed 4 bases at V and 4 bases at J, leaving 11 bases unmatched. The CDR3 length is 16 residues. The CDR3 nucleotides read TGTGCCAGCAGCTCCACCCTCGACAGGGGTGGCTATGGCTACACCTTC. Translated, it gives CASSSTLDRGGYGYTF.

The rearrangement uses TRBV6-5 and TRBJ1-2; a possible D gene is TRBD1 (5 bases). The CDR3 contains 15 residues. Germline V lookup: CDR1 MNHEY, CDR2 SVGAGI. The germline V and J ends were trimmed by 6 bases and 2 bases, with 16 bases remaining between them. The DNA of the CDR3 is TGTGCCAGCAGCCCTATATTGGGACGGAACTATGGCTACACCTTC. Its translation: CASSPILGRNYGYTF.

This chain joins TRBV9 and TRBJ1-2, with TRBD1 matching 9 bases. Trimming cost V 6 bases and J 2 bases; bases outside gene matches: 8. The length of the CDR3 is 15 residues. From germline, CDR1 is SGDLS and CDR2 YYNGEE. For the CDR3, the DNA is TGTGCCAGCACTCCAGGACAGGGGCCGAACTATGGCTACACCTTC. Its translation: CASTPGQGPNYGYTF. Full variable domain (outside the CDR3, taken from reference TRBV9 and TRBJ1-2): DSGVTQTPKHLITATGQRVTLRCSPRSGDLSVYWYQQSLDQGLQFLIQYYNGEERAKGNILERFSAQQFPDLHSELNLSSLELGDSALYFCASTPGQGPNYGYTFGSGTRLTVV.

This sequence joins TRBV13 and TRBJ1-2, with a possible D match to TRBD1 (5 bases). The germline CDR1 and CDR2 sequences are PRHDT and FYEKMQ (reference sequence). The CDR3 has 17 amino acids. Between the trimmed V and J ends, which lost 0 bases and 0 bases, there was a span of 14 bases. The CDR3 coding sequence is TGTGCCAGCAGCTTAGGAGACGGCAGGGCCGCTAACTATGGCTACACCTTC. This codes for CASSLGDGRAANYGYTF.

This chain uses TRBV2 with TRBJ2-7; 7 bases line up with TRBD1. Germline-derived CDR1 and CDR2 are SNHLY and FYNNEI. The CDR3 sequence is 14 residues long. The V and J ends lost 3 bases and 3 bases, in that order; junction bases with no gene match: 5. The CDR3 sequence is CASSDGTALYEQYF. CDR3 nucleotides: TGTGCCAGCAGTGACGGGACAGCTCTCTACGAGCAGTACTTC.

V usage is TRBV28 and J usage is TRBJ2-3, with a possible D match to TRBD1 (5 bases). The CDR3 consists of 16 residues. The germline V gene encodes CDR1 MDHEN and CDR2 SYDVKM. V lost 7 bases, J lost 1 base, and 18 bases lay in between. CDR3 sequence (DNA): TGTGCCAGCACCGACCAAGGCAGGGCCGGCACAGATACGCAGTATTTT. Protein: CASTDQGRAGTDTQYF.

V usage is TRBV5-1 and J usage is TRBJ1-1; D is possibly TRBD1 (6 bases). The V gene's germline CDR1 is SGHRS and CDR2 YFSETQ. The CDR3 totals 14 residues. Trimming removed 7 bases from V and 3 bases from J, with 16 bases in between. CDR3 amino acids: CASHTQGRDTEAFF. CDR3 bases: TGCGCCAGCCACACTCAGGGGAGGGACACTGAAGCTTTCTTT. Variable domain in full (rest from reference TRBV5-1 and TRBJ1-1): KAGVTQTPRYLIKTRGQQVTLSCSPISGHRSVSWYQQTPGQGLQFLFEYFSETQRNKGNFPGRFSGRQFSNSRSEMNVSTLELGDSALYLCASHTQGRDTEAFFGQGTRLTVV.

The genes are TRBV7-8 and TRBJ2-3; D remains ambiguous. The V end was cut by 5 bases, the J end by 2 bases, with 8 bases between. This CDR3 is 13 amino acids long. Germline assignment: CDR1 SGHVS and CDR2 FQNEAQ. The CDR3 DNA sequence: TGTGCCAGCAGCCCCGCAAACACAGATACGCAGTATTTT. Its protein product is CASSPANTDTQYF.

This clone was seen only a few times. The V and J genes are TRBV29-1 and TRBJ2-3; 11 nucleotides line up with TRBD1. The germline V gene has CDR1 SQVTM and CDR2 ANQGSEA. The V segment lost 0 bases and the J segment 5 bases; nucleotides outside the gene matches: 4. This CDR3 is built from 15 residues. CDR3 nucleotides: TGCAGCGTTGAAGAATTGGACAGGGGGCAAGATACGCAGTATTTT. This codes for CSVEELDRGQDTQYF.